Below are 15 T cell receptor beta chains sequenced from a single sample in a study of T cell responses to AZD1222 COVID-19 vaccine. Some clones are missing from TCRdb's copy, which holds only in-frame ones; the method was immunoSEQ multiplex PCR. Of approximately 210,000 clones in the sample, just over 90% are singletons; the top ten hold around 3.6%. The sequences come from peripheral blood, collected 28 days after the second AZD1222 dose. The receptors originated from an adult who received the AZD1222 COVID-19 vaccine.

This clone is a singleton in its sample. J is TRBJ1-1 and V is TRBV9; D is ambiguous. V lost 7 bases to trimming and J lost 1 base, with 14 bases between them. The CDR3 contains 14 residues. The V gene's germline CDR1 is SGDLS and CDR2 YYNGEE. The CDR3 DNA is TGTGCCAGCGCTTCGGACTATACGAACACTGAAGCTTTCTTT. The encoded protein is CASASDYTNTEAFF.

The V and J genes are TRBV29-1 and TRBJ1-3, with 7 bases fitting TRBD1. The CDR3 runs to 16 residues. Losses at the gene ends were 4 bases for V and 2 bases for J; bases not matched to a gene: 11. Germline assignment: CDR1 SQVTM and CDR2 ANQGSEA. Written as DNA, the CDR3 is TGCAGCGTTGTTAAATCTCGGACAGGCACTGGAAACACCATATATTTT. Protein: CSVVKSRTGTGNTIYF.

The rearrangement uses TRBV6-2 or TRBV6-3 and TRBJ1-2, with 10 bases lining up with TRBD1. Germline V gene lookup returns CDR1 MNHEY and CDR2 SVGEGT. CDR3 length: 15 amino acids. With 2 bases clipped from V and 2 bases from J, the junction kept 2 bases outside the gene matches. In DNA form, the CDR3 reads TGTGCCAGCAGTTACGTGGGACAGGGGAACTATGGCTACACCTTC. Translation gives CASSYVGQGNYGYTF.

The rearrangement uses TRBV6-1 and TRBJ1-2, with a possible D match to TRBD1 (6 bases). The CDR3 extends over 13 amino acids. Germline V gene lookup returns CDR1 MNHNS and CDR2 SASEGT. Trimming shortened V by 2 bases and J by 7 bases, and 11 bases separated the two germline ends. CDR3 loop: CASSELGAAGYTF. For the CDR3, the DNA is TGTGCCAGCAGTGAATTGGGGGCGGCTGGCTACACCTTC.

This rearrangement joins TRBV5-4 to TRBJ2-2; 9 bases match TRBD1. Germline CDR1 reads SGHNT; CDR2 reads YYREEE (reference sequence). After removal of 2 bases from V and 5 bases from J, the junction contained 4 bases not matched to a gene. The length of the CDR3 is 15 residues. The CDR3 region is CASSFRDRETGELFF. The CDR3 nucleotides are TGTGCCAGCAGCTTCCGGGACAGGGAAACCGGGGAGCTGTTTTTT. Based on the CDR3 plus reference TRBV5-4 and TRBJ2-2, the full variable domain is ETGVTQSPTHLIKTRGQQVTLRCSSQSGHNTVSWYQQALGQGPQFIFQYYREEENGRGNFPPRFSGLQFPNYSSELNVNALELDDSALYLCASSFRDRETGELFFGEGSRLTVL.

The chain is built from TRBV7-9 and TRBJ1-1; no clear D. This CDR3 has 13 amino acids. The germline V and J ends were trimmed by 5 bases and 3 bases, with 10 bases remaining between them. The V gene's germline CDR1 is SEHNR and CDR2 FQNEAQ (reference sequence). The CDR3 bases are TGTGCCAGCAGCGACACAGCTTACACTGAAGCTTTCTTT. It encodes CASSDTAYTEAFF.

The rearrangement joins TRBV7-6 to TRBJ2-2; D is uncertain. This CDR3 contains 15 residues. Germline CDR1 reads SGHVS; CDR2 reads FNYEAQ. The V end was cut by 5 bases, the J end by 4 bases, with 14 bases between. The CDR3 here is CASSRLASGTGELFF. In DNA form, the CDR3 reads TGTGCCAGCAGCCGTCTTGCATCGGGCACCGGGGAGCTGTTTTTT.

The chain combines TRBV19 with TRBJ2-4; TRBD1 is a possible D gene (6 bases). V was trimmed by 5 bases and J by 1 base, leaving 12 bases between them. The CDR3 runs 15 residues. Germline-derived CDR1 and CDR2 are LNHDA and SQIVND (reference sequence). CDR3 in DNA: TGTGCCAGTAGTGTCACAGGGAACGCCAAAAACATTCAGTACTTC. Translated, it gives CASSVTGNAKNIQYF.

This chain connects TRBV3-1 (or the pseudogene TRBV3-2) to TRBJ1-1; D call uncertain. Germline-derived CDR1 and CDR2 are LGHDT and YNNKEL (reference sequence). The CDR3 length is 15 residues. Trimming took off 0 bases at V and 0 bases at J, with 8 bases between the two ends. Here the CDR3 DNA reads TGTGCCAGCAGCCAAGAGTTTGGCCTGAACACTGAAGCTTTCTTT. Translated: CASSQEFGLNTEAFF.

The J gene is TRBJ1-3, the V gene TRBV5-4, with TRBD1 as a possible D gene (5 bases). This CDR3 has 16 residues. Germline V gene lookup returns CDR1 SGHNT and CDR2 YYREEE (reference sequence). V was shortened by 4 bases and J by 1 base, with 15 bases between the two germline ends. The CDR3 DNA follows: TGTGCCAGCAGCGTCCAGGGCGGAATTTCTGGAAACACCATATATTTT. It is translated as CASSVQGGISGNTIYF.

The chain joins TRBV2 to TRBJ2-7; TRBD1 aligns across 9 bases. The germline CDR1 and CDR2 sequences are SNHLY and FYNNEI. With 4 bases clipped from V and 4 bases from J, the junction kept 5 bases outside the gene matches. The CDR3 covers 14 residues. The CDR3 DNA reads as TGTGCCAGCAGTGCCCGGACAGGGGAATACGAGCAGTACTTC. It translates to CASSARTGEYEQYF.

This clone has ten or more counts. This chain joins TRBV7-9 and TRBJ1-6; D remains unclear. The CDR3 is 14 residues long. CDR1 is SEHNR, CDR2 FQNEAQ, per germline (reference sequence). V shed 3 bases and J shed 7 bases, with 10 bases lying between them. CDR3 sequence: CASSFRQENSPLHF. CDR3 in DNA: TGTGCCAGCAGCTTTAGGCAGGAAAATTCACCCCTCCACTTT.

The chain is built from TRBV18 and TRBJ1-5; TRBD1 matches at 7 bases. Germline trimming cut 4 bases from V and 7 bases from J; bases unmatched to any gene: 7. CDR1 is KGHSH and CDR2 is LQKENI in the germline V gene. This CDR3 region has 14 residues. The chain's CDR3 is CASSQEQGRQPQHF. The CDR3 DNA follows: TGTGCCAGCTCACAAGAACAGGGGCGACAGCCCCAGCATTTT.

The chain uses TRBV19 and TRBJ2-1; TRBD2 aligns across 10 bases. The V and J ends lost 10 bases and 3 bases, in that order; junction bases with no gene match: 6. CDR3 size: 14 residues. Germline V gives CDR1 LNHDA, CDR2 SQIVND (reference sequence). The CDR3 nucleotides read TGTGCCACAGCTAGCGGGAGTTTCTACAATGAGCAGTTCTTC. Protein product: CATASGSFYNEQFF.

In DNA, the CDR3 is TGTGCCAGCAGCCAGTATGGGACAGCTTTAACTACCGATACGCAGTATTTT. Translated: CASSQYGTALTTDTQYF. The chain couples TRBV3-1 (or the pseudogene TRBV3-2) to TRBJ2-3, with TRBD1 identical over 7 bases. The V and J ends lost 3 bases and 6 bases, in that order; junction bases with no gene match: 15. This CDR3 is built from 17 residues. Germline values: CDR1 LGHDT, CDR2 YNNKEL (reference sequence).